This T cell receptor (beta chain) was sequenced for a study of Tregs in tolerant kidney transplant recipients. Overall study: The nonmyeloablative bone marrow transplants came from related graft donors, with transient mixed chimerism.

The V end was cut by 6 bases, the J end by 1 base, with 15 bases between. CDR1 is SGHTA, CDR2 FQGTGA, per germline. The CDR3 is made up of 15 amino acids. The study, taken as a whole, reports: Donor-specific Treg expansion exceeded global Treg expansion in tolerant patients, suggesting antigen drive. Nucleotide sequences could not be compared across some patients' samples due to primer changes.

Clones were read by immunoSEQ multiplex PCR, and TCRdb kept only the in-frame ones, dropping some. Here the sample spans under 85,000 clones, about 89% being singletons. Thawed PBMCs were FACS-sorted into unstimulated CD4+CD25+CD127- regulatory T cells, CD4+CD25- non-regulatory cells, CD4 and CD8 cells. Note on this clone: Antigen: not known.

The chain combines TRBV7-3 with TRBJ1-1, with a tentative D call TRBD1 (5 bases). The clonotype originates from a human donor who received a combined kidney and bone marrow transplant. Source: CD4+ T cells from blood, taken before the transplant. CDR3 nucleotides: TGTGCCAGCAGTCAATCAGGGTCTCGGAACACTGAAGCTTTCTTT. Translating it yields CASSQSGSRNTEAFF.